This is a list of T cell receptor beta chains from one sample in a study of blood T cell repertoires in COVID-19. The method was immunoSEQ multiplex PCR; TCRdb's version includes in-frame clones alone and lacks a portion of them. This repertoire shows more than 85,000 clones, 70% to 90% found once; its top ten account for about 2.7%. The sequenced sample was peripheral blood. All receptors derive from an elderly woman with acute or convalescent COVID-19. The CDR3 runs from the conserved cysteine through the conserved F or W. The D gene is left open where the match is weak. Part of the rows lack a size; the others show once, few, many or a class for expanded clones.

V: TRBV11-3
D: TRBD2
J: TRBJ2-1
size: -
DNA: TGTGCCAGCAGCTCACTAGCGGGAGGGGAGCAGTTCTTC
CDR3: CASSSLAGGEQFF

V: TRBV6-4
D: -
J: TRBJ1-6
size: -
DNA: TGTGCCAGCAGGGGAAAAAGTAAGACAGTCGTTTCGGAACCCCTCCACTTT
CDR3: CASRGKSKTVVSEPLHF

V: TRBV9
D: TRBD2
J: TRBJ2-1
size: -
DNA: TGTGCCAGCAGCGTAGGCGGTAGCGGGGCGAATGAGCAGTTCTTC
CDR3: CASSVGGSGANEQFF

V: TRBV5-5
D: -
J: TRBJ2-2
size: -
DNA: TGTGCCAGCAGCTTCGTTGTTCCCGGGGAGCTGTTTTTT
CDR3: CASSFVVPGELFF

V: TRBV9
D: TRBD1
J: TRBJ1-6
size: -
DNA: TGTGCCAGCAGCGTAGGACAGGGAAGGTATTCACCCCTCCACTTT
CDR3: CASSVGQGRYSPLHF

V: TRBV4-2
D: TRBD1
J: TRBJ2-7
size: -
DNA: TGTGCCAGCAGCCAAGAGGCAGGGGGCTTCTACGAGCAGTACTTC
CDR3: CASSQEAGGFYEQYF

V: TRBV5-1
D: -
J: TRBJ2-7
size: -
DNA: TGCGCCAGCAGCTTGGCGCTACGTTCATACGAGCAGTACTTC
CDR3: CASSLALRSYEQYF

V: TRBV3-1/TRBV3-2
D: -
J: TRBJ2-7
size: -
DNA: TGTGCCAGCCGGGGGGACAAACGACCCTACGAGCAGTACTTC
CDR3: CASRGDKRPYEQYF

V: TRBV10-3
D: -
J: TRBJ2-7
size: -
DNA: TGTGCCATCAGTGGCTCGAGGGTCGAGCAGTACTTC
CDR3: CAISGSRVEQYF

V: TRBV7-2
D: -
J: TRBJ2-3
size: -
DNA: TGTGCCAGCAGCTTACAGGGCGCAGATACGCAGTATTTT
CDR3: CASSLQGADTQYF

V: TRBV7-2
D: -
J: TRBJ2-1
size: -
DNA: TGTGCCAGCAGCTTAGCTGGCGGGGCGCAGTACAATGAGCAGTTCTTC
CDR3: CASSLAGGAQYNEQFF

V: TRBV12-5
D: -
J: TRBJ2-7
size: few
DNA: TGTGCTAGTGGTTTCCGGGTCTACGAGCAGTACTTC
CDR3: CASGFRVYEQYF

V: TRBV6-2/TRBV6-3
D: -
J: TRBJ1-1
size: -
DNA: TGTGCCAGCAGTTACGCCCGGTCTAGCGCTGAAGCTTTCTTT
CDR3: CASSYARSSAEAFF

V: TRBV3-1/TRBV3-2
D: -
J: TRBJ1-3
size: -
DNA: TGTGCCAGCAGCCAAGCGAGCTCTGGAAACACCATATATTTT
CDR3: CASSQASSGNTIYF

V: TRBV27
D: TRBD2
J: TRBJ2-7
size: -
DNA: TGTGCCAGCAGGCGCGGACTAGCCGCCTACGAGCAGTACTTC
CDR3: CASRRGLAAYEQYF

V: TRBV2
D: -
J: TRBJ2-1
size: -
DNA: TGTGCCAGCAGCCCCCTTAATGAGCAGTTCTTC
CDR3: CASSPLNEQFF

V: TRBV3-1/TRBV3-2
D: -
J: TRBJ1-6
size: -
DNA: TGTGCCAGCAGACGACAATATAATTCACCCCTCCACTTT
CDR3: CASRRQYNSPLHF

V: TRBV5-6
D: TRBD2
J: TRBJ2-1
size: -
DNA: TGTGCCAGCAGCTTGGTCGGGACTAGCGACCTGGGTGAGCAGTTCTTC
CDR3: CASSLVGTSDLGEQFF

V: TRBV7-2
D: TRBD2
J: TRBJ2-1
size: -
DNA: TGTGCCAGCAGTCCCCAAACGGCTAGCGGATACAATGAGCAGTTCTTC
CDR3: CASSPQTASGYNEQFF

V: TRBV3-1/TRBV3-2
D: TRBD1
J: TRBJ1-6
size: few
DNA: TGTGCCAGCAGCCAGGGGGACAGGGCCAATTCACCCCTCCACTTT
CDR3: CASSQGDRANSPLHF

V: TRBV3-1/TRBV3-2
D: -
J: TRBJ2-1
size: -
DNA: TGTGCCTCAGGGGCCAATGAGCAGTTCTTC
CDR3: CASGANEQFF

V: TRBV27
D: TRBD1
J: TRBJ1-1
size: -
DNA: TGTGCCAGCAGTTTAGTTGGACAGGGGAGCGTTGGTACTGAAGCTTTCTTT
CDR3: CASSLVGQGSVGTEAFF

V: TRBV5-1
D: -
J: TRBJ1-5
size: few
DNA: TGCGCCAGCAGCCCCCGGGGGGGCAATCAGCCCCAGCATTTT
CDR3: CASSPRGGNQPQHF

V: TRBV2
D: -
J: TRBJ1-2
size: -
DNA: TGTGCCAGCAGTGCTGGCAGATCTTTCTATGGCTACACCTTC
CDR3: CASSAGRSFYGYTF

V: TRBV6-5
D: TRBD1
J: TRBJ1-6
size: -
DNA: TGTGCCAGCAGTTACTCCCGGGACAGGTTTACACCCCTCCACTTT
CDR3: CASSYSRDRFTPLHF

V: TRBV3-1/TRBV3-2
D: -
J: TRBJ2-7
size: -
DNA: TGTGCCAGCAGCCCAACAGGGAACTACGAGCAGTACTTC
CDR3: CASSPTGNYEQYF

V: TRBV11-2
D: -
J: TRBJ2-3
size: -
DNA: TGTGCCAGCATGCGGTATCTCAGCGCAGATACGCAGTATTTT
CDR3: CASMRYLSADTQYF

V: TRBV11-3
D: TRBD2
J: TRBJ2-3
size: -
DNA: TGTGCCAGCAGCTCGGGACTAGCGGGCACTAGCACAGATACGCAGTATTTT
CDR3: CASSSGLAGTSTDTQYF